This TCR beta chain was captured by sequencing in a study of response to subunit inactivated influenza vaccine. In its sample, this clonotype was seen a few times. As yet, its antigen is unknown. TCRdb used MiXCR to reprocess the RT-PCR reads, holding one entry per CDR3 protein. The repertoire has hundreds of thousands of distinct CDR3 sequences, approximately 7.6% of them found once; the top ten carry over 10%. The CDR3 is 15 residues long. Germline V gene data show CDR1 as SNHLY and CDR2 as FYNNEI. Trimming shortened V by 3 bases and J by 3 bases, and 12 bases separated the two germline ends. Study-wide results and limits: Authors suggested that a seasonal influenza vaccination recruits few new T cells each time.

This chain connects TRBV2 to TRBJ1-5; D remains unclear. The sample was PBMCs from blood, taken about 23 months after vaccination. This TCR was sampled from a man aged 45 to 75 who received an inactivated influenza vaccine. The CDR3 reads CASSEMEWANQPQHF. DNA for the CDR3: TGTGCCAGCAGTGAGATGGAATGGGCCAATCAGCCCCAGCATTTT.